These T cell receptor beta chains were read from a single sample in a study of Tregs in tolerant kidney transplant recipients. Data came from immunoSEQ multiplex PCR; TCRdb stores just in-frame clones and leaves some out. The data hold a few thousand clones, with around two fifths observed a single time. These receptors' targets are unknown. The specimen sequenced was Tregs from blood cultured with allogeneic cells. These receptors all come from a human donor in good health. Both conserved end residues are part of each CDR3. D genes are given only for firm matches. Clone size is given for some rows only: seen once, a few or many times, or a class if the clone is expanded.

V	D	size	J	CDR3	DNA
TRBV11-3	TRBD2	few	TRBJ2-1	CASSSGTRSYNEQFF	TGTGCCAGCAGTTCCGGGACTAGGTCCTACAATGAGCAGTTCTTC
TRBV2	-	once	TRBJ2-3	CASREQGAIRDTQYF	TGTGCCAGCAGAGAACAGGGTGCCATCCGAGATACGCAGTATTTT
TRBV19	TRBD1	few	TRBJ1-5	CASRERGQGRNQPQHF	TGTGCCAGTAGGGAAAGAGGACAGGGACGCAATCAGCCCCAGCATTTT
TRBV7-1	-	-	TRBJ2-3	CASSLVLGRDTQYF	TGTGCCAGCAGCTTAGTTTTGGGGCGGGATACGCAGTATTTT
TRBV6-6	-	few	TRBJ2-7	CASSYSDYEQYF	TGTGCCAGCAGTTACTCAGACTACGAGCAGTACTTC
TRBV5-1	-	few	TRBJ2-1	CASSLFVSINEQFF	TGCGCCAGCAGCTTGTTCGTCTCCATCAATGAGCAGTTCTTC
TRBV6-1	-	few	TRBJ2-1	CASKRIPGQYNEQFF	TGTGCCAGCAAGCGGATCCCCGGACAGTACAATGAGCAGTTCTTC
TRBV9	-	-	TRBJ2-1	CASSVAGQGAASGHYNEQFF	TGTGCCAGCAGCGTAGCCGGGCAGGGGGCGGCTAGCGGGCATTACAATGAGCAGTTCTTC
TRBV6-5	-	-	TRBJ1-1	CASSYSWTEAFF	TGTGCCAGCAGTTATAGTTGGACTGAAGCTTTCTTT
TRBV4-3	-	-	TRBJ1-4	CASSQGTVTNEKLFF	TGCGCCAGCAGCCAAGGGACGGTGACTAATGAAAAACTGTTTTTT
TRBV18	-	few	TRBJ2-1	CASSPYEAAGNNEQFF	TGTGCCAGCTCACCCTATGAGGCAGCCGGAAACAATGAGCAGTTCTTC
TRBV6-5	-	-	TRBJ1-2	CASKRTTINYGYTF	TGTGCCAGCAAAAGGACAACGATAAACTATGGCTACACCTTC
TRBV9	TRBD2	medium-sized	TRBJ2-1	CASSLTSGRALYIYNEQFF	TGTGCCAGCAGCTTAACTAGCGGGAGGGCCCTTTACATATACAATGAGCAGTTCTTC
TRBV5-1	TRBD2	-	TRBJ2-5	CASSLGLAGVNLLRETQYF	TGCGCCAGCAGCTTGGGCCTAGCGGGAGTTAACCTACTTAGGGAGACCCAGTACTTC
TRBV19	-	few	TRBJ2-2	CASIPDGAPNTGELFF	TGTGCCAGTATTCCCGACGGGGCCCCCAACACCGGGGAGCTGTTTTTT
TRBV6-5	-	-	TRBJ2-2	CASSYGGVANTGELFF	TGTGCCAGCAGTTACGGGGGAGTAGCGAACACCGGGGAGCTGTTTTTT
TRBV5-6	TRBD2	-	TRBJ2-7	CASSLLAGAPNYEQYF	TGTGCCAGCAGCTTATTAGCGGGGGCCCCAAACTACGAGCAGTACTTC
TRBV5-6	TRBD2	-	TRBJ2-2	CASSLAGGPLNTGELFF	TGTGCCAGCAGCTTAGCGGGAGGGCCACTAAACACCGGGGAGCTGTTTTTT